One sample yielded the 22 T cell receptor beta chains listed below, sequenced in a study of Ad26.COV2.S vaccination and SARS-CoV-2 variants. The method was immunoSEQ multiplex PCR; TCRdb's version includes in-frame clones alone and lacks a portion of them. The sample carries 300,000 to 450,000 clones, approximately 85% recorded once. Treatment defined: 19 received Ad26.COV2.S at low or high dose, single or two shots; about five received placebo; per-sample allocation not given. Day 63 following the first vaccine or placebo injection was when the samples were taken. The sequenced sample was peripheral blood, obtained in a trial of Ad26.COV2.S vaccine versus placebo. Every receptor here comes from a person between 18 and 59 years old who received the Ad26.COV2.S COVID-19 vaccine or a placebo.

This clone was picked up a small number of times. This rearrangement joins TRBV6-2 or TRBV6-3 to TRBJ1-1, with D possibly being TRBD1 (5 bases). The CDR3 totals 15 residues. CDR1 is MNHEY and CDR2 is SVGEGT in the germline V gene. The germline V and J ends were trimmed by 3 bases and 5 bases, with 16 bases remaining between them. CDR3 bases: TGTGCCAGCAGTTATGGAGCTTTGGAGGGGACTGAAGCTTTCTTT. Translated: CASSYGALEGTEAFF.

In nucleotides, the CDR3 is TGTGCCAGCAGCCAGCTCAAACCGGGACTAGCGACGGGGGGCTACGAGCAGTACTTC. It encodes CASSQLKPGLATGGYEQYF. The chain uses TRBV14 and TRBJ2-7; 10 nucleotides agree with TRBD2. In germline, CDR1 is SGHDN, CDR2 FVKESK. The CDR3 covers 19 residues. V trimming: 3 bases; J trimming: 3 bases; junction bases outside the gene matches: 17.

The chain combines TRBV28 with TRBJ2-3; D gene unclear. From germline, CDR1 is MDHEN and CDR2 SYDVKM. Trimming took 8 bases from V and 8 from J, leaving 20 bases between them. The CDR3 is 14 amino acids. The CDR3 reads CASDSETGHFTQYF. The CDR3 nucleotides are TGTGCCAGCGACTCCGAGACTGGGCATTTTACGCAGTATTTT. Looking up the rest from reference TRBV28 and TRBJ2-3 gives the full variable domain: DVKVTQSSRYLVKRTGEKVFLECVQDMDHENMFWYRQDPGLGLRLIYFSYDVKMKEKGDIPEGYSVSREKKERFSLILESASTNQTSMYLCASDSETGHFTQYFGPGTRLTVL.

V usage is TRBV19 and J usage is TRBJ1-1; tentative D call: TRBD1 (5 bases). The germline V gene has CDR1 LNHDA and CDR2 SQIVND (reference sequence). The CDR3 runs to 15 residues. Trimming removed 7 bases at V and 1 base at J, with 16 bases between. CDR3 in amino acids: CASTPGGYGNTEAFF. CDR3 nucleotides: TGTGCCAGTACCCCTGGGGGTTACGGGAACACTGAAGCTTTCTTT.

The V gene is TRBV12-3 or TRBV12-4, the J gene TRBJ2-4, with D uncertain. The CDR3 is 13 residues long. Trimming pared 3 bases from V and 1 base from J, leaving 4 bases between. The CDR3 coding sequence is TGTGCCAGCAGTTTTGGTGCCAAAAACATTCAGTACTTC. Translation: CASSFGAKNIQYF.

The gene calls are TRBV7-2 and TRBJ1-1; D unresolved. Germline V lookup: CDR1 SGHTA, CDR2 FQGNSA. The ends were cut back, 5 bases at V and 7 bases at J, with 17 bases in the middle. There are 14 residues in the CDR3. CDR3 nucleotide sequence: TGTGCCAGCAGCCCTAGTTGGTCCGCGGGTGAAGCTTTCTTT. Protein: CASSPSWSAGEAFF.

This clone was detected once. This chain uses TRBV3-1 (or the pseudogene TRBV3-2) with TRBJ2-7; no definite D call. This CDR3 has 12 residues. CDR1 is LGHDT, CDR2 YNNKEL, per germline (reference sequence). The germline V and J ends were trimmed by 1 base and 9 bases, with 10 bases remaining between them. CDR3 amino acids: CASSQGSQPQYF. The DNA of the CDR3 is TGTGCCAGCAGCCAAGGGTCACAGCCGCAGTACTTC.

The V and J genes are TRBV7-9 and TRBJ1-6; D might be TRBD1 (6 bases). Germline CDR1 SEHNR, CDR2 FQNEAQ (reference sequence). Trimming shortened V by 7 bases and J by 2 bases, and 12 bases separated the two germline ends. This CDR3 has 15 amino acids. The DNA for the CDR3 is TGTGCCAGCACACAGGGTTGGCCCTATAATTCACCCCTCCACTTT. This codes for CASTQGWPYNSPLHF.

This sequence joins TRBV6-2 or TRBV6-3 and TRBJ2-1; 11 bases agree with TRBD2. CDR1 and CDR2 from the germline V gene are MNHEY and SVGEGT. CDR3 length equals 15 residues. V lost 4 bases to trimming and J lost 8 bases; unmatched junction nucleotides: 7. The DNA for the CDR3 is TGTGCCAGCAGTTTCATAGCGGGGGGGCAGGATGAGCAGTTCTTC. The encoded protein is CASSFIAGGQDEQFF.

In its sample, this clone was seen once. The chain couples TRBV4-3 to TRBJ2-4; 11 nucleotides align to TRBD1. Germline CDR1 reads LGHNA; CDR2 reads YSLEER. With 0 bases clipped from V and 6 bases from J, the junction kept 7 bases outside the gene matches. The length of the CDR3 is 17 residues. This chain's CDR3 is CASSQDSGQGAGNIQYF. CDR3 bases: TGCGCCAGCAGCCAAGATTCCGGACAGGGGGCGGGAAACATTCAGTACTTC.

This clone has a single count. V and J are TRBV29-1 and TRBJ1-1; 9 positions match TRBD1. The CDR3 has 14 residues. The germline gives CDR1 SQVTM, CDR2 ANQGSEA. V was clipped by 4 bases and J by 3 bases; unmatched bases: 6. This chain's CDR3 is CSVARDRVDTEAFF. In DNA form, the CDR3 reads TGCAGCGTTGCCCGGGACAGGGTTGACACTGAAGCTTTCTTT.

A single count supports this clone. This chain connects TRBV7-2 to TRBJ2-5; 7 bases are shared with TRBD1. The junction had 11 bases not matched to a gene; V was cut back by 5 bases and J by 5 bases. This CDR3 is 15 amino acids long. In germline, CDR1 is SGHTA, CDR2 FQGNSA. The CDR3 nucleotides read TGTGCCAGCAGCCCAGACAGGGTGGGAATTGAGACCCAGTACTTC. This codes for CASSPDRVGIETQYF.

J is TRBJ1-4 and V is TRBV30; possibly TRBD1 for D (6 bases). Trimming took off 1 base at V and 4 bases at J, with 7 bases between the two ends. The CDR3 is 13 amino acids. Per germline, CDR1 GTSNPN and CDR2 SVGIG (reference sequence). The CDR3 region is CAWSADSNEKLFF. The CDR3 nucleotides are TGTGCCTGGAGTGCGGACAGTAATGAAAAACTGTTTTTT. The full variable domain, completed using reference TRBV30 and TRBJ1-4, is SQTIHQWPATLVQPVGSPLSLECTVEGTSNPNLYWYRQAAGRGLQLLFYSVGIGQISSEVPQNLSASRPQDRQFILSSKKLLLSDSGFYLCAWSADSNEKLFFGSGTQLSVL.

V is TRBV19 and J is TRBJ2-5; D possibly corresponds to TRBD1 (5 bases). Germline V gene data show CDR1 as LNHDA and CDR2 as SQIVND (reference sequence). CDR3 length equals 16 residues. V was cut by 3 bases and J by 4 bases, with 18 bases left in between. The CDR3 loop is CASSIFPGRVPETQYF. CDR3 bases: TGTGCCAGTAGTATTTTTCCCGGCAGGGTGCCAGAGACCCAGTACTTC.

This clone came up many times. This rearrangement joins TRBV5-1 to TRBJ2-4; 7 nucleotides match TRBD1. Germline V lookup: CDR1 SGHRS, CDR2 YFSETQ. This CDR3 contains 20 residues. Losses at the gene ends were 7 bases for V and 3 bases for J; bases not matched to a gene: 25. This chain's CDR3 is CASGNRRGRAPSPVKNIQYF. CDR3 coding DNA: TGCGCCAGCGGGAACCGAAGGGGGCGGGCTCCTTCCCCCGTCAAAAACATTCAGTACTTC.

The CDR3 region is CASSGRENEQFF. Written as DNA, the CDR3 is TGTGCCAGCAGCGGGAGGGAGAATGAGCAGTTCTTC. The chain couples TRBV9 to TRBJ2-1, with D possibly matching TRBD2 (6 bases). This CDR3 spans 12 amino acids. Germline V gives CDR1 SGDLS, CDR2 YYNGEE. V was cut by 3 bases and J by 7 bases, with 8 bases left in between.

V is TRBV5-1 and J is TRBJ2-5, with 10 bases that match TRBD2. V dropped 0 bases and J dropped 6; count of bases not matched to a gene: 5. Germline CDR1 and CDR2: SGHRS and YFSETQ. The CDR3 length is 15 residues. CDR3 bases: TGCGCCAGCAGCTTGGCTAGCGGGAGCAGAAAGACCCAGTACTTC. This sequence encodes CASSLASGSRKTQYF. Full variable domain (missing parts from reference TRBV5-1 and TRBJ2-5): KAGVTQTPRYLIKTRGQQVTLSCSPISGHRSVSWYQQTPGQGLQFLFEYFSETQRNKGNFPGRFSGRQFSNSRSEMNVSTLELGDSALYLCASSLASGSRKTQYFGPGTRLLVL.

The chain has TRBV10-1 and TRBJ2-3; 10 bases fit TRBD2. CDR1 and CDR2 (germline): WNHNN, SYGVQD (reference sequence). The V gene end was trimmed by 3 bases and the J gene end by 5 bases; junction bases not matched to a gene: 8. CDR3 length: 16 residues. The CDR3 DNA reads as TGCGCCAGCAGTGATGGAGCGGGGGGGCCACTAGATACGCAGTATTTT. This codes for CASSDGAGGPLDTQYF.

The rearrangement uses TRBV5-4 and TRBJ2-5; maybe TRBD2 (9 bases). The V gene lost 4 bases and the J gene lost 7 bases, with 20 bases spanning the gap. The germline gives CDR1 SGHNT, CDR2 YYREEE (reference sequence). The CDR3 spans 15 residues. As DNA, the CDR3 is TGTGCCAGCAGCCCGAGCTCTAGCGGGACAGGGACCCAGTACTTC. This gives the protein CASSPSSSGTGTQYF.

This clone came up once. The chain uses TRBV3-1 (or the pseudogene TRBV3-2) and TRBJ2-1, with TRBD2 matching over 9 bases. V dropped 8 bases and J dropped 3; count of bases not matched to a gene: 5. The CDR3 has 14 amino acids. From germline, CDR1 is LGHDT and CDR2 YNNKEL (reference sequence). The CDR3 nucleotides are TGTGCCAGCGAGCGGGGGGCTGGCTACAATGAGCAGTTCTTC. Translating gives CASERGAGYNEQFF.

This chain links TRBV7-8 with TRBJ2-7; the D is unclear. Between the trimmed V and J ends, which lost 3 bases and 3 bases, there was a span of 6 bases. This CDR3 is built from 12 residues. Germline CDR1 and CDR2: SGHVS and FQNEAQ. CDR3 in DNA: TGTGCCAGCAGCTTTAGCCTCTACGAGCAGTACTTC. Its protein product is CASSFSLYEQYF.

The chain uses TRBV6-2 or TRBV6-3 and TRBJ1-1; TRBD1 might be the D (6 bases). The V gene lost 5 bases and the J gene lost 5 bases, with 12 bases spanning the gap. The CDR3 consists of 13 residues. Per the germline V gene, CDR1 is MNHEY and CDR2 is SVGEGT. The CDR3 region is CASSPGGGTEAFF. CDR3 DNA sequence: TGTGCCAGCAGTCCAGGAGGGGGTACTGAAGCTTTCTTT.